This passage covers 15 T cell receptor beta chains from one sample sequenced in a study of T cell responses to AZD1222 COVID-19 vaccine (dated by TCRdb to about 2021). Library preparation used the immunoSEQ multiplex PCR assay. TCRdb took this table from immuneACCESS and kept in-frame rearrangements with V and J called. Such tables lack part of the clones; where checked against another copy, unresolved V genes explain under half of the gap, and the rest is unexplained. The sample table lists about 260,000 clones, more than 85% of them with a count of one. The biggest ten clones account for less than 0.65% of the sample. The label giving this sample's time point can be read as: baseline before first vaccination. The sample consisted of peripheral blood, taken on day 0 of AZD1222 vaccination. These receptors all stem from an adult in good health.

The chain links TRBV16 to TRBJ2-7, with a weak D call TRBD2 (6 bases). Germline lookup yields CDR1 KGHSY and CDR2 FQNENV. The CDR3 is made up of 16 amino acids. V was trimmed by 0 bases and J by 4 bases, leaving 16 bases between them. The CDR3 reads CASSQSGGPRPYEQYF. The DNA for the CDR3 is TGTGCCAGCAGCCAATCGGGGGGACCCCGCCCTTACGAGCAGTACTTC.

This clone was seen a single time. As DNA, the CDR3 is TGTGCCAGCAGTTCCCTGGAGGAGGTCCTCAATCAGCCCCAGCATTTT. Its translation: CASSSLEEVLNQPQHF. V usage is TRBV28 and J usage is TRBJ1-5; D call uncertain. V was pared by 4 bases and J by 3 bases, with 16 bases between. Germline V gives CDR1 MDHEN, CDR2 SYDVKM. The CDR3 spans 16 residues. The full variable domain, completed using reference TRBV28 and TRBJ1-5, is DVKVTQSSRYLVKRTGEKVFLECVQDMDHENMFWYRQDPGLGLRLIYFSYDVKMKEKGDIPEGYSVSREKKERFSLILESASTNQTSMYLCASSSLEEVLNQPQHFGDGTRLSIL.

The rearrangement uses TRBV28 and TRBJ1-1, with 11 bases that match TRBD1. V lost 5 bases and J lost 8; bases outside the gene matches: 7. The CDR3 runs 14 residues. Germline lookup yields CDR1 MDHEN and CDR2 SYDVKM. The CDR3 bases are TGTGCCAGCAGTCCGTGGACAGGGGGCGCGGAAGCTTTCTTT. The encoded protein is CASSPWTGGAEAFF.

J is TRBJ1-1 and V is TRBV18, with D possibly TRBD1 on 5 matching bases. V was shortened by 6 bases and J by 0 bases, with 20 bases between the two germline ends. Germline V gives CDR1 KGHSH, CDR2 LQKENI. The CDR3 is 17 residues long. CDR3 DNA: TGTGCCAGCTCCCGAGGAGGGGTTGCTTTCCTGAACACTGAAGCTTTCTTT. This gives the protein CASSRGGVAFLNTEAFF.

This chain joins TRBV3-1 (or the pseudogene TRBV3-2) and TRBJ2-2; TRBD1 or TRBD2 may be the D gene (5 bases each). Germline values: CDR1 LGHDT, CDR2 YNNKEL (reference sequence). Deletions cut 2 bases from V and 7 bases from J, with 11 bases between. The CDR3 loop spans 14 amino acids. The CDR3 protein is CASSQFSGGGELFF. CDR3 coding DNA: TGTGCCAGCAGCCAATTCTCTGGGGGCGGGGAGCTGTTTTTT.

The chain links TRBV7-2 to TRBJ2-5; 15 bases agree with TRBD2. Germline loops: CDR1 SGHTA, CDR2 FQGNSA. The V and J ends lost 4 bases and 6 bases, in that order; junction bases with no gene match: 6. The CDR3 runs to 16 residues. The CDR3: CASSSWTSGRAQTQYF. As DNA, the CDR3 is TGTGCCAGCAGCTCATGGACTAGCGGGAGGGCCCAGACCCAGTACTTC.

CDR3 in DNA: TGCGCCAGCAGCCACTTCCCCCGGGGGGAGAAAACCTACGAGCAGTACTTC. Encoded protein: CASSHFPRGEKTYEQYF. This chain joins TRBV4-1 and TRBJ2-7; the match to TRBD2 covers 7 bases. Germline CDR1 is MGHRA and CDR2 is YSYEKL. Trimming took 3 bases from V and 2 from J; bases not matched to a gene: 13. The CDR3 is 17 residues long.

The J gene is TRBJ2-1, the V gene TRBV7-9; a weak D match, TRBD2 (7 bases). The length of the CDR3 is 14 residues. The germline V gene has CDR1 SEHNR and CDR2 FQNEAQ (reference sequence). Trimming left V 5 bases short and J 7 bases short, with 15 bases between. Written as DNA, the CDR3 is TGTGCCAGCAGCCGGGGGGCGGTGGTAAATGAGCAGTTCTTC. Residues: CASSRGAVVNEQFF. Complete variable domain (other parts from reference TRBV7-9 and TRBJ2-1): DTGVSQNPRHKITKRGQNVTFRCDPISEHNRLYWYRQTLGQGPEFLTYFQNEAQLEKSRLLSDRFSAERPKGSFSTLEIQRTEQGDSAMYLCASSRGAVVNEQFFGPGTRLTVL.

The V call is TRBV19, the J call TRBJ2-7; no clear D gene. Germline CDR1 and CDR2: LNHDA and SQIVND (reference sequence). The CDR3 spans 15 residues. Trimming removed 5 bases at V and 1 base at J, with 15 bases between. CDR3 sequence reads: CASSPSSARSYEQYF. The CDR3 nucleotides are TGTGCCAGTAGTCCTTCCTCGGCTAGGTCCTACGAGCAGTACTTC.

The rearrangement joins TRBV7-2 to TRBJ2-7; D is perhaps TRBD1 (5 bases). The V end was cut by 0 bases, the J end by 3 bases, with 12 bases between. Looked up from germline, CDR1 is SGHTA and CDR2 is FQGNSA. The CDR3 runs 15 residues. The CDR3 loop reads CASSLAPDRYYEQYF. CDR3 DNA sequence: TGTGCCAGCAGCTTAGCGCCCGACAGATACTACGAGCAGTACTTC.

The rearrangement links TRBV19 to TRBJ1-4, with a tentative D call TRBD1 (5 bases). V was pared by 11 bases and J by 6 bases, with 19 bases between. Germline assignment: CDR1 LNHDA and CDR2 SQIVND (reference sequence). The CDR3 is 14 residues long. The CDR3 bases are TGTGCCTCCTCGCGGGGGGAGCATGATGAAAAACTGTTTTTT. This translates into CASSRGEHDEKLFF. The entire variable domain, with the rest obtained from reference TRBV19 and TRBJ1-4, is as follows: DGGITQSPKYLFRKEGQNVTLSCEQNLNHDAMYWYRQDPGQGLRLIYYSQIVNDFQKGDIAEGYSVSREKKESFPLTVTSAQKNPTAFYLCASSRGEHDEKLFFGSGTQLSVL.

The gene calls are TRBV5-4 and TRBJ1-6; D gene unclear. The germline CDR1 and CDR2 sequences are SGHNT and YYREEE (reference sequence). The V gene lost 0 bases and the J gene lost 5 bases, with 0 bases spanning the gap. The CDR3 is 12 amino acids. CDR3: CASSLDNSPLHF. As DNA, the CDR3 is TGTGCCAGCAGCTTGGATAATTCACCCCTCCACTTT.

The chain has TRBV2 and TRBJ1-2; possible D gene TRBD1, 6 bases. This CDR3 comprises 16 residues. Per the germline V gene, CDR1 is SNHLY and CDR2 is FYNNEI. Trimming took off 4 bases at V and 4 bases at J, with 19 bases between the two ends. The CDR3 nucleotides are TGTGCCAGCAGTGTAGGGGAGGGGGGCTTTTCCTATGGCTACACCTTC. This gives the protein CASSVGEGGFSYGYTF.

This rearrangement joins TRBV7-2 to TRBJ1-2, with a tentative D call TRBD1 (6 bases). V shed 5 bases and J shed 4 bases, with 14 bases lying between them. The CDR3 is 14 amino acids. Germline lookup yields CDR1 SGHTA and CDR2 FQGNSA. The chain's CDR3 is CASSVGQTSYGYTF. The CDR3 DNA is TGTGCCAGCAGCGTAGGACAGACCTCCTATGGCTACACCTTC.

As to this clone: This CDR3 is also generated by other DNA sequences in the sample. The chain has TRBV14 and TRBJ2-1; maybe TRBD2 (6 bases). Trimming pared 1 base from V and 2 bases from J, leaving 6 bases between. Germline loops: CDR1 SGHDN, CDR2 FVKESK. The CDR3 has 14 residues. In nucleotides, the CDR3 is TGTGCCAGCAGCCAAGCGGGGGCCTACAATGAGCAGTTCTTC. It specifies CASSQAGAYNEQFF. Supplemented by reference TRBV14 and TRBJ2-1, the full variable domain reads EAGVTQFPSHSVIEKGQTVTLRCDPISGHDNLYWYRRVMGKEIKFLLHFVKESKQDESGMPNNRFLAERTGGTYSTLKVQPAELEDSGVYFCASSQAGAYNEQFFGPGTRLTVL.